A selection of T cell receptor beta chains follows, all from one sample in a study of cytomegalovirus exposure and HLA in healthy donors. The data were produced by immunoSEQ multiplex PCR, yet TCRdb's version contains in-frame clones alone and is incomplete. The sample has about 160,000 clones, about 72% seen once. The source material was PBMCs. These receptor sequences come from a man aged 25 to 40 in good health and CMV-seropositive. The CDR3 runs from the conserved cysteine through the conserved F or W. A D gene is named only where the DNA matches it firmly. Only some rows state a clone size, as once, few, many or a class for expanded clones.

d_gene	len	v_gene	abundance	j_gene	CDR3aa	CDR3nt
.	15	TRBV4-1	few	TRBJ1-3	CASSQETGLVDTIYF	TGCGCCAGCAGCCAAGAAACAGGCCTGGTGGACACCATATATTTT
TRBD1	14	TRBV7-2	.	TRBJ1-4	CASSPTGVDEKLFF	TGTGCCAGCAGCCCGACAGGGGTTGATGAAAAACTGTTTTTT
TRBD1	14	TRBV14	.	TRBJ1-2	CASSPLGRDRASTF	TGTGCCAGCAGCCCGCTCGGCAGGGACAGGGCAAGCACCTTC
.	11	TRBV13	few	TRBJ1-1	CASSSYTEAFF	TGTGCCAGCTCCAGTTACACTGAAGCTTTCTTT
.	16	TRBV5-1	.	TRBJ1-5	CASSAGGGQGNQPQHF	TGCGCCAGCAGCGCGGGAGGGGGGCAAGGCAATCAGCCCCAGCATTTT
.	11	TRBV19	.	TRBJ2-5	CASRFQETQYF	TGTGCCAGCCGTTTCCAAGAGACCCAGTACTTC
.	14	TRBV6-5	.	TRBJ1-4	CASSYLAEGEKLFF	TGTGCCAGCAGTTACTTAGCAGAGGGTGAAAAACTGTTTTTT
.	15	TRBV2	once	TRBJ2-2	CASSGLATNTGELFF	TGTGCCAGCAGTGGGTTAGCCACTAACACCGGGGAGCTGTTTTTT
.	10	TRBV29-1	.	TRBJ2-1	CSVSVHEQFF	TGCAGCGTTTCAGTTCATGAGCAGTTCTTC
.	16	TRBV5-1	.	TRBJ1-2	CASSLGSRQGATGYTF	TGCGCCAGCAGCTTGGGTTCACGGCAGGGTGCGACTGGCTACACCTTC
.	15	TRBV6-1	.	TRBJ1-1	CASSEPRREDTEAFF	TGTGCCAGCAGTGAGCCACGGCGGGAGGACACTGAAGCTTTCTTT
.	13	TRBV6-5	.	TRBJ1-2	CASSYGQTGGYTF	TGTGCCAGCAGTTACGGACAGACTGGGGGCTACACCTTC
.	17	TRBV13	.	TRBJ2-6	CASSSRGLNSGANVLTF	TGTGCCAGCAGCTCTCGTGGACTGAACTCTGGGGCCAACGTCCTGACTTTC
TRBD1	15	TRBV19	few	TRBJ1-5	CASSTYGTGEQPQHF	TGTGCCAGTAGTACCTATGGGACAGGTGAACAGCCCCAGCATTTT
.	16	TRBV5-3	.	TRBJ1-5	CARSRYRDHYNQPQHF	TGTGCCAGAAGCAGGTACAGGGATCATTACAATCAGCCCCAGCATTTT
TRBD1	13	TRBV11-2	.	TRBJ1-5	CASSRDRDQPQHF	TGTGCCAGCAGCAGGGACAGGGATCAGCCCCAGCATTTT
TRBD1	14	TRBV27	.	TRBJ2-7	CASSRRDSGYEQYF	TGTGCCAGCAGTCGCCGGGACAGCGGATACGAGCAGTACTTC
.	13	TRBV5-1	once	TRBJ1-5	CASSLAADQPQHF	TGCGCCAGCAGCTTGGCGGCGGATCAGCCCCAGCATTTT
TRBD2	19	TRBV7-6	few	TRBJ2-3	CASSLAASGGALSTDTQYF	TGTGCCAGCAGCTTAGCGGCGAGCGGGGGGGCTCTTAGCACAGATACGCAGTATTTT
.	13	TRBV5-6	.	TRBJ2-7	CASSLRSGPEQYF	TGTGCCAGCAGCTTGAGGTCAGGGCCCGAGCAGTACTTC
.	12	TRBV28	.	TRBJ1-1	CASSRGGTEAFF	TGTGCCAGCAGTCGGGGGGGTACTGAAGCTTTCTTT
.	12	TRBV9	.	TRBJ2-7	CASSTGGHEQYF	TGTGCCAGCAGCACAGGTGGTCACGAGCAGTACTTC
.	14	TRBV7-2	.	TRBJ1-4	CASSLEGDNEKLFF	TGTGCCAGCAGCTTAGAAGGGGATAATGAAAAACTGTTTTTT
.	15	TRBV5-4	.	TRBJ2-5	CASSLDTAPQETQYF	TGTGCCAGCAGCTTGGATACCGCGCCGCAAGAGACCCAGTACTTC
.	12	TRBV6-5	.	TRBJ2-2	CASHMGAGELFF	TGTGCCAGCCATATGGGAGCCGGGGAGCTGTTTTTT
.	13	TRBV7-2	.	TRBJ2-7	CASSFREPHEQYF	TGTGCCAGCAGCTTTCGGGAGCCGCACGAGCAGTACTTC
TRBD2	15	TRBV18	.	TRBJ2-7	CASSPPLGGENEQYF	TGTGCCAGCTCACCACCCCTGGGAGGGGAAAACGAGCAGTACTTC
.	16	TRBV11-3	few	TRBJ2-1	CASSPGTGGTYNEQFF	TGTGCCAGCAGCCCAGGTACGGGGGGCACCTACAATGAGCAGTTCTTC
TRBD1	14	TRBV19	.	TRBJ1-5	CASSIQGANQPQHF	TGTGCCAGTAGTATACAGGGGGCGAATCAGCCCCAGCATTTT
TRBD2	15	TRBV6-1	.	TRBJ2-1	CASSERGSSYNEQFF	TGTGCCAGCAGTGAGCGGGGGAGCTCCTACAATGAGCAGTTCTTC
.	13	TRBV6-5	.	TRBJ2-7	CASGHGQSYEQYF	TGTGCCAGCGGGCACGGACAGTCCTACGAGCAGTACTTC
.	13	TRBV2	.	TRBJ2-3	CASSDNSHDTQYF	TGTGCCAGCAGTGACAACAGCCACGATACGCAGTATTTT
.	11	TRBV6-1	.	TRBJ2-3	CASTEGDTQYF	TGTGCCAGCACCGAGGGCGATACGCAGTATTTT
.	14	TRBV6-1	.	TRBJ2-1	CASRKQGSGNEQFF	TGTGCCAGCAGGAAACAGGGAAGTGGCAATGAGCAGTTCTTC
TRBD1	15	TRBV7-9	.	TRBJ1-4	CASSLGQGFHEKLFF	TGTGCCAGCAGCTTAGGACAGGGCTTCCATGAAAAACTGTTTTTT
TRBD1	18	TRBV19	.	TRBJ2-5	CASSMRSPTGGAQETQYF	TGTGCCAGTAGTATGAGGTCCCCGACAGGGGGTGCTCAAGAGACCCAGTACTTC